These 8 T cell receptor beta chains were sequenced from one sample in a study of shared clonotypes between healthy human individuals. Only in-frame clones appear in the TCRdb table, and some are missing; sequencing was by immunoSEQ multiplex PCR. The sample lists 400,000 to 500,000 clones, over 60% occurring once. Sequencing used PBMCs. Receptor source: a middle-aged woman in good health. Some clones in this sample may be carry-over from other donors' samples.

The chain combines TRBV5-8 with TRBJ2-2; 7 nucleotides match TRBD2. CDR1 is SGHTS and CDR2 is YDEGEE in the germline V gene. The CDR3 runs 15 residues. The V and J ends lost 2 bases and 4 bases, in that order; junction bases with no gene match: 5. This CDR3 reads CASSFLGGGTGELFF. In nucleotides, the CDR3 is TGTGCCAGCAGCTTCTTAGGCGGGGGCACCGGGGAGCTGTTTTTT.

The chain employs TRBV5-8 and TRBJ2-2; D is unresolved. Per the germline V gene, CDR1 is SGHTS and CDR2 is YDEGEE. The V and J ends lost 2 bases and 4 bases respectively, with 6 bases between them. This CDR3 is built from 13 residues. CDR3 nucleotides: TGTGCCAGCAGCTTTGCTGGCACCGGGGAGCTGTTTTTT. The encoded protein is CASSFAGTGELFF.

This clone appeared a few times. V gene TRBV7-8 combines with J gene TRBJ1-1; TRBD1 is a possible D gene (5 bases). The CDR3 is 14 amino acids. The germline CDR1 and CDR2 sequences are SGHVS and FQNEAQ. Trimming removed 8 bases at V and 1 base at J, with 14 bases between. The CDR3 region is CASALGGSNTEAFF. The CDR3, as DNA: TGTGCCAGCGCTTTGGGGGGTTCGAACACTGAAGCTTTCTTT.

CDR3 nucleotide sequence: TGTGCCAGCAGCCAAACGGACAGCTACGAGCAGTACTTC. Encoded protein: CASSQTDSYEQYF. The chain couples TRBV4-2 to TRBJ2-7; D is perhaps TRBD1 (6 bases). Trimming removed 2 bases from V and 3 bases from J, with 8 bases in between. CDR1 is LGHNA, CDR2 YNFKEQ, per germline. This CDR3 is 13 amino acids long.

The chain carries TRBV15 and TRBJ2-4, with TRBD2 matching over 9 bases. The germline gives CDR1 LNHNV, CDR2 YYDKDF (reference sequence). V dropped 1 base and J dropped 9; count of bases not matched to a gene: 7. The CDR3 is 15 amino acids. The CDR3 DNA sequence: TGTGCCACCAGCAGAGTTAGTAGCGGGAGTGGCATTCAGTACTTC. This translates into CATSRVSSGSGIQYF.

DNA of the CDR3: TGTGCCAGCAGCTTTTACGGGACCACCGGCTACACCTTC. As protein: CASSFYGTTGYTF. This rearrangement joins TRBV7-9 to TRBJ1-2; D might be TRBD1 (5 bases). The V gene's germline CDR1 is SEHNR and CDR2 FQNEAQ (reference sequence). The CDR3 totals 13 residues. V was pared by 3 bases and J by 8 bases, with 13 bases between.

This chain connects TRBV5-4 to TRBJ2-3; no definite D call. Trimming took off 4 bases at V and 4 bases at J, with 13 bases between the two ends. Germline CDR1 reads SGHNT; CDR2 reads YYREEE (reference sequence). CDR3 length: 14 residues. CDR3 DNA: TGTGCCAGCAGCGCTGAAATCCACGCAGATACGCAGTATTTT. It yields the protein CASSAEIHADTQYF.

The CDR3 coding sequence is TGTGCCAGCAGCTTTGGACTAGCGGAACAAGAGACCCAGTACTTC. Its protein product is CASSFGLAEQETQYF. This chain joins TRBV11-2 and TRBJ2-7; the match to TRBD2 covers 10 bases. The closer fit of TRBJ2-5 to the DNA end suggests the J call may be wrong. The CDR3 extends over 15 amino acids. The V gene's germline CDR1 is SGHAT and CDR2 FQNNGV.